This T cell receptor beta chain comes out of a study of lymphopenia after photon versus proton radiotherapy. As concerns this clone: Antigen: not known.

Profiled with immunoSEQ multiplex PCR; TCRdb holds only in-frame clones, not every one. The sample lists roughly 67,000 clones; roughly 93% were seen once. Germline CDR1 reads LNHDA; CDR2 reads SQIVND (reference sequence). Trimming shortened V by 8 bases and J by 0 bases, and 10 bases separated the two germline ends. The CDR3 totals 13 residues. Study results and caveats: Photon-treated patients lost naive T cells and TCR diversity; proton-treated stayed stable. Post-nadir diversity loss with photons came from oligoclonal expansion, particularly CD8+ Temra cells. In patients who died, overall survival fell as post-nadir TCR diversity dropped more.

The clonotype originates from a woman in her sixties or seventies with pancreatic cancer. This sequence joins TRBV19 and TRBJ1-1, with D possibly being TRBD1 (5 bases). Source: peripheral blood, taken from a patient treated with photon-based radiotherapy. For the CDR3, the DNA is TGTGCCAGTGCCGGGGCCGTGAACACTGAAGCTTTCTTT. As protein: CASAGAVNTEAFF.